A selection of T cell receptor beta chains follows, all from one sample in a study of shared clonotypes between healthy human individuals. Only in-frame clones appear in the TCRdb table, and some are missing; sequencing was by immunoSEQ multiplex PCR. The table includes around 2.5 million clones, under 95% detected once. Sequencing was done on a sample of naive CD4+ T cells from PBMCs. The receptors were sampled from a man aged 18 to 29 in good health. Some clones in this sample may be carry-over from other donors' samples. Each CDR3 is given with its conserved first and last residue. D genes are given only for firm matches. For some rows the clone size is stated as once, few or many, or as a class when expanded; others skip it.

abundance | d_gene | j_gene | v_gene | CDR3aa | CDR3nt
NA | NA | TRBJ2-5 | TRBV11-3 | CASSLDGRLAETQYF | TGTGCCAGCAGCTTAGATGGGAGGTTGGCGGAGACCCAGTACTTC
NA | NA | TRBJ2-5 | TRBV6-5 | CASSARQDQETQYF | TGTGCCAGCAGCGCCCGACAGGATCAAGAGACCCAGTACTTC
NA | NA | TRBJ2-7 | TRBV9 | CASNPSGQLGEQYF | TGTGCCAGCAACCCCAGCGGACAGTTGGGAGAGCAGTACTTC
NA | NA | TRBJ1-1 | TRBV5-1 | CASSSGGRAVEAFF | TGCGCCAGCAGCTCCGGAGGGCGCGCGGTAGAAGCTTTCTTT
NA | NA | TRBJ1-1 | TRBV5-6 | CASSLVNSRMNTEAFF | TGTGCCAGCAGCTTGGTGAACAGCCGCATGAACACTGAAGCTTTCTTT
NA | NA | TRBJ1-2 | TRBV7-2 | CASSLNWRNYGYTF | TGTGCCAGCAGCTTAAATTGGCGGAACTATGGCTACACCTTC
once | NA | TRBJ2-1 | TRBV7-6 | CASSQGSYNEQFF | TGTGCCAGCAGCCAGGGCTCCTACAATGAGCAGTTCTTC
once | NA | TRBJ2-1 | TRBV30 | CAWKQNDEQFF | TGTGCCTGGAAACAAAATGATGAGCAGTTCTTC
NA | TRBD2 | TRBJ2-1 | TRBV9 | CASSANPTGTRRNEQFF | TGTGCCAGCAGCGCAAACCCGACCGGGACTAGGAGGAATGAGCAGTTCTTC
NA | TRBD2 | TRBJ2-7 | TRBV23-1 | CASGGTSTSYEQYF | TGCGCCAGCGGCGGGACTAGCACCTCCTACGAGCAGTACTTC
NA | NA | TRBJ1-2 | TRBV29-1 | CSVYRDYGYTF | TGCAGCGTTTACAGAGACTATGGCTACACCTTC